The T cell receptor (beta chain) described here comes from a study of blood T cell repertoires in COVID-19. Study overall: Samples came from the United States, Italy and Spain, spanning acute and convalescent COVID-19. PBMCs, B-cell-depleted T cells, or T cells provided the cDNA or gDNA that made up the material.

This clone was detected only a few times. Generated by immunoSEQ multiplex PCR, the TCRdb table keeps only in-frame clones and is missing some. There are more than 140,000 clones in the sample; about 90% occur only once, and about 1.5% lies in the top ten. There are 16 residues in the CDR3. V lost 3 bases and J lost 1; bases outside the gene matches: 6. Germline CDR1 KGHSH, CDR2 LQKENI. What was sequenced was peripheral blood. The chain carries TRBV18 and TRBJ1-1, with 9 nucleotides matching TRBD1. The sequence came from a woman in her fifties or sixties with acute or convalescent COVID-19. This CDR3 is CASSPQPGQGNTEAFF. Written as DNA, the CDR3 is TGTGCCAGCTCACCGCAACCGGGACAGGGGAACACTGAAGCTTTCTTT.